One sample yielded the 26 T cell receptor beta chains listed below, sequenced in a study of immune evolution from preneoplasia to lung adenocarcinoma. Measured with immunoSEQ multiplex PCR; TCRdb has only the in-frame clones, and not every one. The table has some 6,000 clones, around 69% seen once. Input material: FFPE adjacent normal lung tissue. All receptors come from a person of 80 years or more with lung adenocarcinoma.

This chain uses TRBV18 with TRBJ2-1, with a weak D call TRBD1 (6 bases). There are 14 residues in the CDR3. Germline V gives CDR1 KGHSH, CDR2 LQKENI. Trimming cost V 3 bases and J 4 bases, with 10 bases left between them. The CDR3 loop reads CASSPGQNYNEQFF. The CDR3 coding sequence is TGTGCCAGCTCACCCGGACAGAATTACAATGAGCAGTTCTTC.

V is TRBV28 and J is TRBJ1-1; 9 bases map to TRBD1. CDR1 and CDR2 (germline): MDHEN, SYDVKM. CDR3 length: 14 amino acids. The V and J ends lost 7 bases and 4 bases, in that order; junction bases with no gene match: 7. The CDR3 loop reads CASTYRGPSTEAFF. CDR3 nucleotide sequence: TGTGCCAGCACCTACAGGGGGCCGAGCACTGAAGCTTTCTTT.

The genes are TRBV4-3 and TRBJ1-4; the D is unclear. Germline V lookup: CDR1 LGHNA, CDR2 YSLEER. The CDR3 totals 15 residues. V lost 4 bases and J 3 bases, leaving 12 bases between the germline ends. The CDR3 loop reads CASSLGWQSNEKLFF. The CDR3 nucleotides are TGCGCCAGCAGCCTCGGGTGGCAGTCTAATGAAAAACTGTTTTTT.

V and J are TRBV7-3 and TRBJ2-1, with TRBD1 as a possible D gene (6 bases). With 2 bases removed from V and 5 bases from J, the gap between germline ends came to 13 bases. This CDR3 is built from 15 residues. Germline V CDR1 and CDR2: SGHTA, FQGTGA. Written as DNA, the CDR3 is TGTGCCAGCAGCTTAGTAACCGGGACAAACAATGAGCAGTTCTTC. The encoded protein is CASSLVTGTNNEQFF.

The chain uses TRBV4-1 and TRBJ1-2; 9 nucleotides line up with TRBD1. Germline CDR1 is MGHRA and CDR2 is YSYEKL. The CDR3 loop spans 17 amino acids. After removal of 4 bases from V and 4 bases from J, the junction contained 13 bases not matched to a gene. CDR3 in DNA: TGCGCCAGCAGCCCAGGGACAGGGCACGCCAGCAGCTATGGCTACACCTTC. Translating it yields CASSPGTGHASSYGYTF.

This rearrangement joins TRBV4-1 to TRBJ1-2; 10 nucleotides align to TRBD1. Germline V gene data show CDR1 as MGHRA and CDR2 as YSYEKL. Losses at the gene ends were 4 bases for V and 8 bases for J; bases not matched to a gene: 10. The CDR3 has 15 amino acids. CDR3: CASSPHDRGPRGYTF. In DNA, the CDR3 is TGCGCCAGCAGCCCTCATGACAGGGGGCCGCGAGGCTACACCTTC.

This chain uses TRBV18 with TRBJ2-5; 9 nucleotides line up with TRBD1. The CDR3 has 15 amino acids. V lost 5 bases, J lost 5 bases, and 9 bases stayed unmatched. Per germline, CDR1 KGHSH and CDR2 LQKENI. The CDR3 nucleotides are TGTGCCAGCTCATCCTTGGGACAGGGAGGTGAGACCCAGTACTTC. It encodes CASSSLGQGGETQYF.

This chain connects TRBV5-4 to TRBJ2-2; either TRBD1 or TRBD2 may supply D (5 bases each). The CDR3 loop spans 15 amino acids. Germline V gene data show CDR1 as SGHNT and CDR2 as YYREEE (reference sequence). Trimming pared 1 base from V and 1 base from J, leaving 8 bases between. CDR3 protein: CASSLMGENTGELFF. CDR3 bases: TGTGCCAGCAGCTTGATGGGGGAGAACACCGGGGAGCTGTTTTTT.

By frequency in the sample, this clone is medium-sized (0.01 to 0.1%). CDR3 protein: CASSPDPAGQPDTQYF. CDR3 sequence (DNA): TGTGCCAGCAGCCCCGACCCAGCGGGGCAACCAGATACGCAGTATTTT. The chain carries TRBV7-3 and TRBJ2-3, with TRBD2 matching over 7 bases. The CDR3 totals 16 residues. V gave up 5 bases and J gave up 4 bases; unmatched junction bases: 12. Germline lookup yields CDR1 SGHTA and CDR2 FQGTGA.

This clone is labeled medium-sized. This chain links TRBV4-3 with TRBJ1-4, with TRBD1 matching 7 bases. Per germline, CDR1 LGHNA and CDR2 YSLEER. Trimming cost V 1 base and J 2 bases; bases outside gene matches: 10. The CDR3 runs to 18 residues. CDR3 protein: CASSQGHRGWGTNEKLFF. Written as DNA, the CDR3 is TGCGCCAGCAGCCAAGGACACAGGGGTTGGGGCACTAATGAAAAACTGTTTTTT.

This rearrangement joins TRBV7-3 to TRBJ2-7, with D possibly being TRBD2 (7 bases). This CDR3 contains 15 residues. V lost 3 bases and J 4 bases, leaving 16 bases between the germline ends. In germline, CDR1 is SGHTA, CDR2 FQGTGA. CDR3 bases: TGTGCCAGCAGCTTGGCCTCAGGGGAGGGATACGAGCAGTACTTC. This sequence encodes CASSLASGEGYEQYF.

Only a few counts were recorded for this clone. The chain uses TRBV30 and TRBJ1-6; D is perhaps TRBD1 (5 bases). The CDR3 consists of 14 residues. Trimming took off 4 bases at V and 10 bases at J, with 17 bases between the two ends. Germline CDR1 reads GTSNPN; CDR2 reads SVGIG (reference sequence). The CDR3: CAWTPFEGWSPLHF. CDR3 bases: TGTGCCTGGACCCCTTTTGAGGGGTGGTCACCCCTCCACTTT.

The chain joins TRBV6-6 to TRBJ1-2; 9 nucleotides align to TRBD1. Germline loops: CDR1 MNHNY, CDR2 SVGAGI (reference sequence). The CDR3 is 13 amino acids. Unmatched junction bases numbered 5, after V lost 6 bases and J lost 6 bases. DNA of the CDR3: TGTGCCAGCAGGGGACAGGGCGTCGATGGCTACACCTTC. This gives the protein CASRGQGVDGYTF.

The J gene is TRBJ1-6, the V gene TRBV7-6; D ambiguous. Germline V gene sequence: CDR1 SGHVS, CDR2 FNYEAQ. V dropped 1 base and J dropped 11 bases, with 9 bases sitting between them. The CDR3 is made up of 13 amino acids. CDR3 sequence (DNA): TGTGCCAGCAGCTTAGAGCGCGGGGCACCCCTCCACTTT. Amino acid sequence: CASSLERGAPLHF. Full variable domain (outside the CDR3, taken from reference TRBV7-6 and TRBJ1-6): GAGVSQSPRYKVTKRGQDVALRCDPISGHVSLYWYRQALGQGPEFLTYFNYEAQQDKSGLPNDRFSAERPEGSISTLTIQRTEQRDSAMYRCASSLERGAPLHFGNGTRLTVT.

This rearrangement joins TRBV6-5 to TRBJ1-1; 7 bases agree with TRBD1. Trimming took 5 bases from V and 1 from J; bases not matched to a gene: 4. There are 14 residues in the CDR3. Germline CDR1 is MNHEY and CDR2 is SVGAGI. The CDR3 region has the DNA TGTGCCAGCAGTACACGGACAGGGAACACTGAAGCTTTCTTT. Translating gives CASSTRTGNTEAFF.

The CDR3 region has the DNA TGTGCCAGCAGTCCAGGACCTCACCGACTAGCGGGGGCCATCCGGTATTTT. Translating gives CASSPGPHRLAGAIRYF. The rearrangement links TRBV27 to TRBJ2-3; 12 positions match TRBD2. The CDR3 extends over 17 amino acids. The germline V gene encodes CDR1 MNHEY and CDR2 SMNVEV (reference sequence). The J segment lost 14 bases and the V segment lost 5 bases, leaving 20 bases of the junction unmatched.

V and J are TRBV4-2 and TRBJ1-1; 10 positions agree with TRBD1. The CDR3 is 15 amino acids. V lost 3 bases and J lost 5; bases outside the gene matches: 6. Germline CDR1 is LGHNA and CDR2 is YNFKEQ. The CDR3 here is CASSQYPGQGTEAFF. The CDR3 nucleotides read TGTGCCAGCAGCCAGTATCCGGGACAGGGGACTGAAGCTTTCTTT.

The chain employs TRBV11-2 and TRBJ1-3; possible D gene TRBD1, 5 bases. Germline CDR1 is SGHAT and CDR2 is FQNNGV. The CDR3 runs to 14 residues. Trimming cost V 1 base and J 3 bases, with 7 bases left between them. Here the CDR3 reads CASSLGTFGNTIYF. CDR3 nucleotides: TGTGCCAGCAGCTTAGGGACATTTGGAAACACCATATATTTT.

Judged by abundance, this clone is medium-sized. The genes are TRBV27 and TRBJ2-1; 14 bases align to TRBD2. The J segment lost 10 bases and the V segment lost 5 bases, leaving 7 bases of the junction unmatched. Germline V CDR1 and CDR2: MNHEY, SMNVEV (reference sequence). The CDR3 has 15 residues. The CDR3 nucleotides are TGTGCCAGCAGTACCGGACTAGCGGGGGGATTAGAGCAGTTCTTC. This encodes CASSTGLAGGLEQFF.

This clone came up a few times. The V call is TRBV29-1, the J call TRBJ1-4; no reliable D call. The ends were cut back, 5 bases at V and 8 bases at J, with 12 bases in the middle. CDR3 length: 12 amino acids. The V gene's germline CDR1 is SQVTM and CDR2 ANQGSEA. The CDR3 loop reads CSVLDGREKLFF. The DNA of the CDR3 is TGCAGCGTTTTGGATGGGCGGGAAAAACTGTTTTTT.

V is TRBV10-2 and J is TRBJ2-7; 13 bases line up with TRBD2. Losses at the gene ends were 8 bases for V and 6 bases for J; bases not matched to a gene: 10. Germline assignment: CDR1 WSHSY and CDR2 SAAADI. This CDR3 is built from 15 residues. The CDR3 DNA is TGCGCCAGCTCACACACAAGACTAGCGGGGGGCGAGCAGTACTTC. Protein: CASSHTRLAGGEQYF.

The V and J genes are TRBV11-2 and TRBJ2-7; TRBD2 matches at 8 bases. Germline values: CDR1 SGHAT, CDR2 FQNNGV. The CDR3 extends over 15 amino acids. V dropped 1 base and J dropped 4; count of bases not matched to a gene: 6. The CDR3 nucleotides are TGTGCCAGCAGCTTAGCTCGGGGGGGTTCGTACGAGCAGTACTTC. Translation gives CASSLARGGSYEQYF.

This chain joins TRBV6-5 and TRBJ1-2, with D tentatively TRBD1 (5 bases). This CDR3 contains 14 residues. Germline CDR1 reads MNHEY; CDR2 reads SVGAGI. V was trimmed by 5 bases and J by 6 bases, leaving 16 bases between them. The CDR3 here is CASSDQGGFHGYTF. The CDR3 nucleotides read TGTGCCAGCAGTGACCAGGGAGGGTTTCATGGCTACACCTTC.

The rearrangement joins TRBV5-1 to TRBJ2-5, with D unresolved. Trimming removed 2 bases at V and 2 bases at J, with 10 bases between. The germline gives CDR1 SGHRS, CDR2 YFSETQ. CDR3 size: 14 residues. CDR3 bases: TGCGCCAGCAGCTTTGGGTGGGAACAAGAGACCCAGTACTTC. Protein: CASSFGWEQETQYF.

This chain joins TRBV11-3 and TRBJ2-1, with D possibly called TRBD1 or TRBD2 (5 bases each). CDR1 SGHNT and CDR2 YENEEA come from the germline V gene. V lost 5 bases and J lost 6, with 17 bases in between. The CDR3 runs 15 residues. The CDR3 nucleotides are TGTGCCAGCAGCCATCCGGGACCGCACCTCAATGAGCAGTTCTTC. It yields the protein CASSHPGPHLNEQFF.

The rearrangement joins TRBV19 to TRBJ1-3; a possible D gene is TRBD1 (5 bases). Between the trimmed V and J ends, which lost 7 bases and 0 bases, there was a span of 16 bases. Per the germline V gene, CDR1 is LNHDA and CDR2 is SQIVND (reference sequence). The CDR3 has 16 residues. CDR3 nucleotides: TGTGCCAGTATGAAACAGGTTCTCGACTCTGGAAACACCATATATTTT. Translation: CASMKQVLDSGNTIYF.